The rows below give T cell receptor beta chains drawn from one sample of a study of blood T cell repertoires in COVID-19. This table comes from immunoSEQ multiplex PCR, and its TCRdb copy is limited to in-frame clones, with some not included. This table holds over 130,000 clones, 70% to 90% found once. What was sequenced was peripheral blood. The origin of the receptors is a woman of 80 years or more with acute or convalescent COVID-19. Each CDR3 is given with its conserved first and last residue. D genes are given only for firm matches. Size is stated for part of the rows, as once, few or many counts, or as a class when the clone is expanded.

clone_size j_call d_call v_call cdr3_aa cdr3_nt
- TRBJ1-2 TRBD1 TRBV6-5 CASSSGTGLRGYTF TGTGCCAGCAGTTCCGGGACAGGGTTGAGAGGCTACACCTTC
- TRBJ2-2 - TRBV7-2 CASSLAGASTGELFF TGTGCCAGCAGCTTAGCGGGGGCGAGCACCGGGGAGCTGTTTTTT
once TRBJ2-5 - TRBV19 CASSRWTAGQETQYF TGTGCCAGTAGTAGGTGGACCGCGGGGCAAGAGACCCAGTACTTC
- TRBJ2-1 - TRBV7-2 CASSSDSYNEQFF TGTGCCAGCAGCTCCGACAGCTACAATGAGCAGTTCTTC
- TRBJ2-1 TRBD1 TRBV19 CASSGRQGSSYNEQFF TGTGCCAGTAGTGGCCGACAGGGCTCCTCCTACAATGAGCAGTTCTTC
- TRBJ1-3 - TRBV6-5 CASSYSRQSGNTIYF TGTGCCAGCAGTTACTCCCGACAGTCGGGAAACACCATATATTTT
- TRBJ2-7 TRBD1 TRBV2 CASRGQVSYEQYF TGTGCCAGCAGAGGACAGGTCTCCTACGAGCAGTACTTC
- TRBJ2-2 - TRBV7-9 CASSLVGAITGELFF TGTGCCAGCAGCTTAGTAGGGGCGATCACCGGGGAGCTGTTTTTT
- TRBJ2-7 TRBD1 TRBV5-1 CASSAGQGVSHEQYF TGCGCCAGCAGCGCGGGACAGGGGGTTTCCCACGAGCAGTACTTC
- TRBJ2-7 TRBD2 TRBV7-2 CASSPLAGGLFSREQYF TGTGCCAGCAGCCCCTTAGCGGGGGGGCTTTTCTCTCGGGAGCAGTACTTC
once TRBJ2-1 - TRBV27 CASSLRWQGIYNEQFF TGTGCCAGCAGTTTAAGGTGGCAGGGGATCTACAATGAGCAGTTCTTC
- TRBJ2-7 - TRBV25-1 CASSDSTGFYEQYF TGTGCCAGCAGTGATTCGACTGGCTTTTACGAGCAGTACTTC
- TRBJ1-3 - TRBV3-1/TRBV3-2 CASSHLDSGNTIYF TGTGCCAGCAGCCACCTGGACAGTGGAAACACCATATATTTT
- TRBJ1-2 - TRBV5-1 CASSSEGLGGYTF TGCGCCAGCAGCTCGGAGGGCCTGGGCGGCTACACCTTC
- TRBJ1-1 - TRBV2 CASDRVGNTEAFF TGTGCCAGCGATCGGGTGGGGAACACTGAAGCTTTCTTT
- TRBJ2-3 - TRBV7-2 CASSLTREPDTQYF TGTGCCAGCAGCTTGACGAGGGAGCCGGATACGCAGTATTTT
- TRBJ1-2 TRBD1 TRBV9 CASSVGQGSYGYTF TGTGCCAGCAGCGTAGGACAGGGGAGTTATGGCTACACCTTC
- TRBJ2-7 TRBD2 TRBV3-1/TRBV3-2 CASSHTKIAGGPSRRYEQYF TGTGCCAGCAGCCATACCAAGATAGCGGGGGGGCCCTCGCGCCGTTACGAGCAGTACTTC
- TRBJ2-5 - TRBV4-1 CASSLLGGAETQYF TGCGCCAGCAGCCTTCTGGGGGGTGCAGAGACCCAGTACTTC
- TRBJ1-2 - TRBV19 CASSIDSFYGYTF TGTGCCAGTAGTATAGATTCGTTCTATGGCTACACCTTC
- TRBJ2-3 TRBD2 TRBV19 CASSRSSGGSYTQYF TGTGCCAGTAGTAGGTCTAGCGGGGGCTCATATACGCAGTATTTT
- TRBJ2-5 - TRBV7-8 CASSDLDSQETQYF TGTGCCAGCAGCGACTTGGACAGCCAAGAGACCCAGTACTTC
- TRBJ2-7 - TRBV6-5 CASSYSTDFYYEQYF TGTGCCAGCAGTTACTCCACGGACTTTTACTACGAGCAGTACTTC
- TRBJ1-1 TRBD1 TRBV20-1 CSATDRGRAFF TGCAGTGCTACAGACAGGGGGCGGGCTTTCTTT
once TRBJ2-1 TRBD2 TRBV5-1 CASSSGLAGVSSYNEQFF TGCGCCAGCAGCTCCGGACTAGCGGGGGTCAGCTCCTACAATGAGCAGTTCTTC
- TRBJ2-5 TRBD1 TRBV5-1 CASSTLGTALETQYF TGCGCCAGCAGCACCTTAGGGACAGCCCTAGAGACCCAGTACTTC
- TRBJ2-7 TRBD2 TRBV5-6 CASSWGLTSSYEQYF TGTGCCAGCAGCTGGGGACTAACCAGCTCCTACGAGCAGTACTTC
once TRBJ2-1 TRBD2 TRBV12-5 CASGLGLGVSYNEQFF TGTGCTAGTGGTCTGGGACTAGGGGTATCCTACAATGAGCAGTTCTTC
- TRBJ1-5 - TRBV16 CASSQGPQGGSNQPQHF TGTGCCAGCAGCCAAGGACCGCAGGGAGGAAGCAATCAGCCCCAGCATTTT
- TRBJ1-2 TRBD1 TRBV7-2 CASSLSTGGAMSGYTF TGTGCCAGCAGCTTATCGACAGGGGGCGCGATGAGTGGCTACACCTTC
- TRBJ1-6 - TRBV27 CASSSGFGSYNSPLHF TGTGCCAGCAGTTCCGGGTTCGGCTCCTATAATTCACCCCTCCACTTT
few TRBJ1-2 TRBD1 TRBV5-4 CASSFSGQGAYGYTF TGTGCCAGCAGCTTTTCGGGACAGGGGGCATATGGCTACACCTTC
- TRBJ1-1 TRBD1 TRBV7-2 CASSLGDRGLKAFF TGTGCCAGCAGCTTGGGGGACAGGGGCTTGAAAGCTTTCTTT
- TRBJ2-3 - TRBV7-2 CASSLSEYTQYF TGTGCCAGCAGCTTATCCGAGTATACGCAGTATTTT
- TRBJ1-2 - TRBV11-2 CASSLEGTTFNTF TGTGCCAGCAGCTTGGAGGGGACCACTTTTAACACCTTC
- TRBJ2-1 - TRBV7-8 CASSRPAEQFF TGTGCCAGCAGCCGGCCAGCGGAGCAGTTCTTC
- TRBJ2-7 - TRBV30 CACIKGFSYEQYF TGTGCCTGCATCAAGGGGTTCTCCTACGAGCAGTACTTC
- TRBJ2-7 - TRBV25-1 CASRGSGGGTYEQYF TGTGCCAGCAGGGGGTCGGGCGGGGGCACCTACGAGCAGTACTTC
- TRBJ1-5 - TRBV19 CASTLRRGQGGQPQHF TGTGCCAGTACCCTGAGGAGAGGGCAAGGCGGTCAGCCCCAGCATTTT
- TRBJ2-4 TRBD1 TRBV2 CASSPQDRGTRRAKNIQYF TGTGCCAGCAGTCCCCAGGACAGGGGGACTCGTAGGGCCAAAAACATTCAGTACTTC
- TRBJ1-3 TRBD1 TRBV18 CASSLGQGDTIYF TGTGCCAGCTCACTCGGACAGGGTGACACCATATATTTT
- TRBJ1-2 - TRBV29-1 CSVGQQNYGYTF TGCAGCGTTGGACAGCAGAACTATGGCTACACCTTC
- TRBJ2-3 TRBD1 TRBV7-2 CASSLGQGSDTQYF TGTGCCAGCAGCTTGGGACAGGGGTCAGATACGCAGTATTTT
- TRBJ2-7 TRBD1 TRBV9 CASSVDPGGEYEQYF TGTGCCAGCAGCGTAGATCCAGGGGGCGAGTACGAGCAGTACTTC
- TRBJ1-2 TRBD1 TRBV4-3 CASSRRTGTANYGYTF TGCGCCAGCAGCCGTCGGACAGGGACAGCTAACTATGGCTACACCTTC
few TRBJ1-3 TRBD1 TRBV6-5 CASSQGASVGNTIYF TGTGCCAGCAGTCAGGGGGCCTCCGTGGGAAACACCATATATTTT
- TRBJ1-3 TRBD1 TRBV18 CASSPGTAGNTIYF TGTGCCAGCTCACCCGGGACAGCTGGAAACACCATATATTTT
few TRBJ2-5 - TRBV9 CASSGDLKTQYF TGTGCCAGCAGCGGGGACTTGAAGACCCAGTACTTC
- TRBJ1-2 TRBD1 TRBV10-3 CAISASTGTGESNYGYTF TGTGCCATCAGTGCCTCTACCGGGACAGGGGAATCTAACTATGGCTACACCTTC
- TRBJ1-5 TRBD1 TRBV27 CASSPGTVFNQPQHF TGTGCCAGCAGTCCGGGGACAGTTTTCAATCAGCCCCAGCATTTT
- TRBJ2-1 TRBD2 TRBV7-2 CASSPMGLAGSYNEQFF TGTGCCAGCAGCCCCATGGGGCTAGCGGGGTCCTACAATGAGCAGTTCTTC
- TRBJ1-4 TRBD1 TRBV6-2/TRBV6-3 CASSYSTRGQYNEKLFF TGTGCCAGCAGTTACTCTACCCGGGGACAGTATAATGAAAAACTGTTTTTT
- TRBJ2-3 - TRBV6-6 CASGEAGDTQYF TGTGCCAGCGGGGAGGCCGGGGATACGCAGTATTTT